This T cell receptor (beta chain) emerged from a study of T cell repertoires in cytomegalovirus infection. Turning to the study itself: Matching HLA type, along with CMV infection, was indicated by public TCR beta signatures.

In TCRdb, the reads were re-called with MiXCR into one record per CDR3 protein. Of around 190,000 distinct CDR3 sequences in the sample, under 15% are singletons; the top ten hold over 25%. Findings of the study overall: CMV carriers having the relevant HLA were flagged by cumulative public TCR beta family frequency.

This clonotype has at least ten counts. What it recognizes is unknown. Per the germline V gene, CDR1 is MNHEY and CDR2 is SVGEGT. This CDR3 spans 17 amino acids. V was pared by 2 bases and J by 3 bases, with 20 bases between. The chain uses TRBV6-2 or TRBV6-3 and TRBJ2-7; D is uncertain. Sequencing was performed on PBMCs. This TCR came from a human donor in good health (CMV status not recorded). Some clones in this sample may be carry-over from other donors' samples. CDR3 nucleotides: TGTGCCAGCAGTTACGGTCCCAGCAGGTTAAATCGCTACGAGCAGTACTTC. Translated: CASSYGPSRLNRYEQYF.